These 32 T cell receptor beta chains share one sample of origin, sequenced in a study of T-cell reconstitution after alpha-beta-depleted transplantation in children. As it was prepared, the TCRbeta library received unique molecular identifiers. TCRdb used MiXCR to reprocess the PCR reads, holding one entry per CDR3 protein. The table includes approximately 220,000 distinct CDR3 sequences, roughly a sixth detected once. Sequences were derived from PBMCs, mostly from graft donor cells, sampled 360 days after TCRalphabeta/CD19-depleted stem cell transplant. These receptors all come from a male patient aged 2-9 years who had a stem cell transplant for acute lymphoblastic leukemia, so the T cells may come from the graft donor.

The DNA for the CDR3 is TGTGCCAGCAGCTTAGTATTGCGGGGAGGCTACACCTTC. It specifies CASSLVLRGGYTF. This sequence joins TRBV11-2 and TRBJ1-2; D is unclear. CDR1 SGHAT and CDR2 FQNNGV come from the germline V gene. The V end was cut by 1 base, the J end by 8 bases, with 11 bases between. The CDR3 sequence is 13 residues long.

The chain combines TRBV29-1 with TRBJ2-4, with 10 positions matching TRBD2. The CDR3 is 14 amino acids. The ends lost 6 bases at V and 4 bases at J; junction bases unmatched: 6. Germline V lookup: CDR1 SQVTM, CDR2 ANQGSEA. The CDR3 region is CSVEVLAGKNIQYF. In DNA, the CDR3 is TGCAGCGTGGAGGTACTAGCGGGAAAAAACATTCAGTACTTC.

This clonotype has a handful of counts. The rearrangement links TRBV5-1 to TRBJ1-1; D gene uncertain. Germline assignment: CDR1 SGHRS and CDR2 YFSETQ. Trimming shortened V by 2 bases and J by 1 base, and 9 bases separated the two germline ends. The CDR3 contains 14 residues. CDR3 sequence reads: CASSFTRANTEAFF. The DNA of the CDR3 is TGCGCCAGCAGCTTCACCCGGGCGAACACTGAAGCTTTCTTT.

This clonotype was counted only a few times. The chain couples TRBV20-1 to TRBJ2-7; D gene unclear. Germline V gene sequence: CDR1 DFQATT, CDR2 SNEGSKA (reference sequence). The CDR3 spans 14 residues. Trimming cost V 0 bases and J 6 bases, with 15 bases left between them. In nucleotides, the CDR3 is TGCAGTGCTAGAGATACCCGCTTTAGAGGCGAGCAGTACTTC. The encoded protein is CSARDTRFRGEQYF.

This clonotype appeared a few times. This chain links TRBV12-3 or TRBV12-4 with TRBJ2-7; TRBD2 might be the D (5 bases). Trimming took 2 bases from V and 6 from J, leaving 20 bases between them. The CDR3 is 16 residues long. The CDR3 bases are TGTGCCAGCAGTTTACCGGGATCAACCCTAATAGCCGAGCAGTACTTC. Translated: CASSLPGSTLIAEQYF.

The chain links TRBV12-3 or TRBV12-4 to TRBJ1-6; no definite D call. The CDR3 has 13 residues. Trimming stripped 3 bases from V and 5 bases from J, with 5 bases between. CDR3 protein: CASSLFDNSPLHF. The CDR3 coding sequence is TGTGCCAGCAGTTTGTTCGATAATTCACCCCTCCACTTT.

This clonotype was detected a few times. The V call is TRBV29-1, the J call TRBJ2-2; maybe TRBD2 (6 bases). Germline V lookup: CDR1 SQVTM, CDR2 ANQGSEA. Trimming left V 7 bases short and J 5 bases short, with 20 bases between. CDR3 size: 15 residues. In nucleotides, the CDR3 is TGCAGCGCAAAGGGTAGGGGAGGCCGGACCGGGGAGCTGTTTTTT. The encoded protein is CSAKGRGGRTGELFF.

The chain is built from TRBV5-1 and TRBJ2-2, with 7 positions matching TRBD1. Unmatched junction bases numbered 18, after V lost 4 bases and J lost 3 bases. Germline CDR1 SGHRS, CDR2 YFSETQ. The CDR3 totals 19 residues. Here the CDR3 reads CASSRGQPSIGLDTGELFF. The CDR3 DNA is TGCGCCAGCAGCCGGGGACAGCCTTCGATAGGACTCGACACCGGGGAGCTGTTTTTT.

This clonotype was counted between two and nine times. The chain is built from TRBV29-1 and TRBJ2-1, with 12 bases that match TRBD2. V shed 7 bases, J shed 6 bases, and the junction held 10 bases outside the gene matches. This CDR3 has 15 amino acids. Germline values: CDR1 SQVTM, CDR2 ANQGSEA. CDR3 DNA sequence: TGCAGCGCGACCAAGACTAGCGGGGGATTCAATGAGCAGTTCTTC. As protein: CSATKTSGGFNEQFF.

This rearrangement joins TRBV5-1 to TRBJ1-5, with TRBD1 as a possible D gene (5 bases). CDR1 is SGHRS and CDR2 is YFSETQ in the germline V gene. There are 15 residues in the CDR3. The ends were cut back, 0 bases at V and 5 bases at J, with 12 bases in the middle. The CDR3 nucleotides are TGCGCCAGCAGCTTGGCTTCAGGGTTGGATCAGCCCCAGCATTTT. Residues: CASSLASGLDQPQHF.

This chain uses TRBV11-1 with TRBJ1-1; D unresolved. Germline loops: CDR1 SGHAT, CDR2 FQDESV (reference sequence). The CDR3 spans 11 residues. V was pared by 2 bases and J by 6 bases, with 4 bases between. The CDR3 loop is CASSLSAEAFF. The CDR3, as DNA: TGTGCCAGCAGCTTATCGGCTGAAGCTTTCTTT.

This clonotype was found a few times. This rearrangement joins TRBV10-1 to TRBJ2-7; TRBD1 matches 9 bases. Trimming at V came to 2 bases and at J to 1 base, leaving 3 bases not matched to a gene. Germline V gives CDR1 WNHNN, CDR2 SYGVQD (reference sequence). CDR3 length equals 15 residues. DNA for the CDR3: TGCGCCAGCAGTGAGCGGGGACAGGGATCCTACGAGCAGTACTTC. Its protein is CASSERGQGSYEQYF.

The gene calls are TRBV24-1 and TRBJ2-1; possible D gene TRBD1, 5 bases. Trimming shortened V by 3 bases and J by 3 bases, and 11 bases separated the two germline ends. The germline gives CDR1 KGHDR, CDR2 SFDVKD. The length of the CDR3 is 15 residues. This chain's CDR3 is CATSDHQDSYNEQFF. DNA of the CDR3: TGTGCCACCAGTGATCACCAAGACAGCTACAATGAGCAGTTCTTC.

The V and J genes are TRBV7-9 and TRBJ2-5; tentatively, D is TRBD1 or TRBD2 (5 bases each). This CDR3 region has 11 residues. Germline CDR1 SEHNR, CDR2 FQNEAQ (reference sequence). V shed 8 bases and J shed 3 bases, with 7 bases lying between them. The DNA for the CDR3 is TGTGCCAGCTTGGGGGAAGAGACCCAGTACTTC. It translates to CASLGEETQYF.

There are a few counts of this clonotype. The rearrangement joins TRBV12-3 or TRBV12-4 to TRBJ1-5, with no clear D. The CDR3 covers 11 residues. Trimming pared 5 bases from V and 4 bases from J, leaving 3 bases between. This CDR3 reads CASSVNQPQHF. The CDR3 bases are TGTGCCAGCAGTGTAAATCAGCCCCAGCATTTT.

This clonotype was detected a few times. The V and J genes are TRBV5-5 and TRBJ2-1, with 12 positions matching TRBD2. Per germline, CDR1 SGHKS and CDR2 YYEKEE (reference sequence). The CDR3 sequence is 16 residues long. With 2 bases clipped from V and 5 bases from J, the junction kept 5 bases outside the gene matches. The CDR3 sequence: CASSFLAGGYNNEQFF. CDR3 in DNA: TGTGCCAGCAGCTTCCTAGCGGGGGGGTACAACAATGAGCAGTTCTTC.

The genes are TRBV9 and TRBJ1-5; D perhaps matches TRBD1 (5 bases). Germline V gives CDR1 SGDLS, CDR2 YYNGEE. This CDR3 is 15 amino acids long. Between the trimmed V and J ends, which lost 0 bases and 6 bases, there was a span of 13 bases. The CDR3 coding sequence is TGTGCCAGCAGCGTAGGGCAGGGCAAGGGTCAGCCCCAGCATTTT. It codes for CASSVGQGKGQPQHF.

This clonotype was found once. The chain joins TRBV11-1 to TRBJ2-1; D is uncertain. The CDR3 runs 14 residues. Germline V CDR1 and CDR2: SGHAT, FQDESV (reference sequence). V lost 5 bases to trimming and J lost 8 bases, with 16 bases between them. The CDR3 loop is CASSPLPRVDEQFF. The CDR3 DNA sequence: TGTGCCAGCAGCCCCCTGCCCCGGGTGGATGAGCAGTTCTTC.

The table lists this clonotype with a few counts. This chain links TRBV29-1 with TRBJ2-7, with D possibly TRBD2 on 6 matching bases. The CDR3 loop spans 12 amino acids. The ends were cut back, 8 bases at V and 2 bases at J, with 13 bases in the middle. The germline V gene has CDR1 SQVTM and CDR2 ANQGSEA. The CDR3 loop is CSTRDSPYEQYF. In DNA form, the CDR3 reads TGCAGCACACGGGACTCTCCCTACGAGCAGTACTTC.

The chain is built from TRBV9 and TRBJ2-1, with 10 bases fitting TRBD2. CDR3 size: 18 residues. J lost 0 bases, V lost 0 bases, and 6 bases had no gene match. Per germline, CDR1 SGDLS and CDR2 YYNGEE. CDR3 bases: TGTGCCAGCAGCGTAGAGGCTAGCGGGGGTCCCTCCTACAATGAGCAGTTCTTC. Its protein is CASSVEASGGPSYNEQFF.

In its sample, this clonotype was seen a few times. The rearrangement links TRBV2 to TRBJ1-2; 7 bases align to TRBD1. The germline V gene has CDR1 SNHLY and CDR2 FYNNEI. CDR3 length: 14 amino acids. V gave up 8 bases and J gave up 2 bases; unmatched junction bases: 8. CDR3 DNA: TGTGCCAGCGGGTGGGACAGAAACAACTATGGCTACACCTTC. Its translation: CASGWDRNNYGYTF.

This chain joins TRBV5-1 and TRBJ1-4; D gene unclear. Germline V lookup: CDR1 SGHRS, CDR2 YFSETQ. V lost 4 bases and J 4 bases, leaving 17 bases between the germline ends. The CDR3 extends over 16 amino acids. CDR3 region: CASSPMGPWSNEKLFF. The CDR3 DNA is TGCGCCAGCAGCCCCATGGGTCCCTGGAGTAATGAAAAACTGTTTTTT.

This clonotype was counted a few times. V and J are TRBV10-3 and TRBJ2-2; D uncertain. CDR1 and CDR2 (germline): ENHRY, SYGVKD. V lost 6 bases to trimming and J lost 2 bases, with 4 bases between them. This CDR3 is built from 12 residues. CDR3 nucleotides: TGTGCCATCAGAGATAACACCGGGGAGCTGTTTTTT. Amino acids: CAIRDNTGELFF.

The chain employs TRBV27 and TRBJ2-1, with D maybe TRBD1 (5 bases). The CDR3 consists of 14 residues. V lost 4 bases, J lost 2 bases, and 9 bases lay in between. Germline V gene sequence: CDR1 MNHEY, CDR2 SMNVEV (reference sequence). CDR3 nucleotide sequence: TGTGCCAGCAGTTGGTTGGGGCCCTACAATGAGCAGTTCTTC. Protein sequence: CASSWLGPYNEQFF.

V usage is TRBV9 and J usage is TRBJ1-4, with D tentatively TRBD1 (5 bases). Germline CDR1 and CDR2: SGDLS and YYNGEE. The CDR3 is 14 residues long. V was trimmed by 5 bases and J by 3 bases, leaving 11 bases between them. The CDR3 region is CASSHGDPNEKLFF. The CDR3 DNA reads TGTGCCAGCAGTCACGGGGACCCTAATGAAAAACTGTTTTTT.

The gene calls are TRBV7-2 and TRBJ2-7; 11 positions match TRBD1. Germline V lookup: CDR1 SGHTA, CDR2 FQGNSA. CDR3 length equals 17 residues. V gave up 5 bases and J gave up 4 bases; unmatched junction bases: 13. This CDR3 is CASSLDVGQGAGYEQYF. The DNA for the CDR3 is TGTGCCAGCAGCCTTGACGTCGGACAGGGGGCTGGGTACGAGCAGTACTTC. Combining the CDR3 with reference TRBV7-2 and TRBJ2-7 gives the whole variable domain GAGVSQSPSNKVTEKGKDVELRCDPISGHTALYWYRQSLGQGLEFLIYFQGNSAPDKSGLPSDRFSAERTGGSVSTLTIQRTQQEDSAVYLCASSLDVGQGAGYEQYFGPGTRLTVT.

The CDR3 nucleotides read TGTGCCAGCAGTTTAGCGTCATCCTTGGGACATATTTCCTACGAGCAGTACTTC. This gives the protein CASSLASSLGHISYEQYF. V is TRBV12-3 or TRBV12-4 and J is TRBJ2-7; TRBD1 might be the D (6 bases). With 0 bases removed from V and 1 base from J, the gap between germline ends came to 19 bases. The CDR3 spans 18 residues.

This clonotype was recorded at least ten times. The chain combines TRBV28 with TRBJ2-1, with 9 bases matching TRBD2. The CDR3 runs to 16 residues. CDR1 is MDHEN, CDR2 SYDVKM, per germline. J gave up 6 bases and V 5 bases, and 11 bases lay outside the gene matches. CDR3: CASSPQEREDSNEQFF. CDR3 sequence (DNA): TGTGCCAGCAGTCCCCAGGAGCGGGAGGACTCCAATGAGCAGTTCTTC.

This clonotype came up many times. The CDR3 nucleotides read TGCAGCGGGGTGGGGGAGGTCAATGAGCAGTTCTTC. The encoded protein is CSGVGEVNEQFF. The chain couples TRBV29-1 to TRBJ2-1; a weak D match, TRBD2 (6 bases). V was pared by 7 bases and J by 6 bases, with 13 bases between. Germline values: CDR1 SQVTM, CDR2 ANQGSEA. The CDR3 sequence is 12 residues long.

This clonotype has at least ten counts. V usage is TRBV29-1 and J usage is TRBJ1-1; D unclear. This CDR3 comprises 10 residues. The germline CDR1 and CDR2 sequences are SQVTM and ANQGSEA. V dropped 7 bases and J dropped 7 bases, with 10 bases sitting between them. The CDR3 loop is CSGGSGEAFF. DNA of the CDR3: TGCAGCGGCGGGAGCGGTGAAGCTTTCTTT. Full variable domain (rest looked up from reference TRBV29-1 and TRBJ1-1): SAVISQKPSRDICQRGTSLTIQCQVDSQVTMMFWYRQQPGQSLTLIATANQGSEATYESGFVIDKFPISRPNLTFSTLTVSNMSPEDSSIYLCSGGSGEAFFGQGTRLTVV.

This clonotype was seen ten or more times. The chain combines TRBV4-2 with TRBJ2-2; tentatively, D is TRBD2 (5 bases). CDR1 is LGHNA and CDR2 is YNFKEQ in the germline V gene. The V and J ends lost 4 bases and 2 bases respectively, with 17 bases between them. This CDR3 comprises 17 residues. The CDR3 nucleotides are TGTGCCAGCAGCCCAGGAGGTTGGCGACCAAACACCGGGGAGCTGTTTTTT. Translating gives CASSPGGWRPNTGELFF.

This clonotype was detected only a few times. V and J are TRBV20-1 and TRBJ1-1; D uncertain. CDR1 and CDR2 (germline): DFQATT, SNEGSKA (reference sequence). V shed 2 bases and J shed 4 bases, with 8 bases lying between them. The CDR3 length is 12 residues. CDR3 coding DNA: TGCAGTGCTAGATTTTCGGCCACTGAAGCTTTCTTT. Protein sequence: CSARFSATEAFF.